This T cell receptor beta chain was documented in a study of Ad26.COV2.S vaccination and SARS-CoV-2 variants. About the research overall: The Ad26.COV2.S arm of the COV1001 trial was where the donor was placed. Donor got 5x10^10 or 1x10^11 viral particles of Ad26.COV2.S. Whole-study results and caveats: The authors reported substantial breadth in spike-specific CD8+ and CD4+ T cell responses after vaccination.

Using immunoSEQ multiplex PCR, the repertoire was profiled, and TCRdb retains in-frame clones only, with some absent. The data contain 200,000 to 300,000 clones, about 83% of them singletons. The treatment: roughly 18 received Ad26.COV2.S at low or high dose, single or two shots; roughly five received placebo; per-sample allocation not given. Day 63 after the first injection of vaccine or placebo was the sampling time. Expressing Wuhan-strain SARS-CoV-2 spike, an Ad26 vector served as the vaccine. Of note for this clone: Its antigen is as yet unknown. A junction end diverges from the germline sequence, so it may reflect a read error.

The source of this sequence is a person aged 18-60 years who received the Ad26.COV2.S COVID-19 vaccine or a placebo. Sequencing used peripheral blood, obtained in a trial of Ad26.COV2.S vaccine versus placebo.

Written as DNA, the CDR3 is TGTGCCAGCAGTTTAGACCCCAGCCCTAATGAAAAACTGTTTTTT. Residues: CASSLDPSPNEKLFF. J is TRBJ1-4 and V is TRBV7-2; D unclear. CDR1 and CDR2 (germline): SGHTA, FQGNSA. This CDR3 spans 15 amino acids. Variable domain in full (rest from reference TRBV7-2 and TRBJ1-4): GAGVSQSPSNKVTEKGKDVELRCDPISGHTALYWYRQSLGQGLEFLIYFQGNSAPDKSGLPSDRFSAERTGGSVSTLTIQRTQQEDSAVYLCASSLDPSPNEKLFFGSGTQLSVL.